What follows is one TCR beta chain and its context. Its antigen is unknown. This record comes from a study of blood T cells in healthy people across ages. The sample providers were healthy Caucasian people from Russia, aged about 6 to 100. Drawn from each donor were approximately 9.2 milliliters of peripheral blood. V lost 6 bases, J lost 0 bases, and 11 bases lay in between. The V gene's germline CDR1 is SQVTM and CDR2 ANQGSEA. The CDR3 totals 14 residues. Study-level points and caveats: The study lacked donor CMV status, which possibly confounded expanded clonotype changes.

PCR was performed a second time for roughly 7 to 11 cycles using a sample-barcoded 5' primer and a J-beta primer mix. TCRdb reprocessed the 5' RACE reads with MiXCR, giving one entry per CDR3 protein. The table includes over a million distinct CDR3 sequences, 40% to 45% detected once. This TCR came from a woman aged 60-75 years in good health. The genes are TRBV29-1 and TRBJ2-2; unclear D gene. The specimen sequenced was blood. In nucleotides, the CDR3 is TGCAGCGTCGGTTTCAGGTCGAACACCGGGGAGCTGTTTTTT. This gives the protein CSVGFRSNTGELFF.